Sequencing of this T cell receptor (beta chain) was carried out in a study of blood T cell repertoires in COVID-19. Study information: There were acute and convalescent COVID-19 samples, and they came from the United States, Italy and Spain. T cells, B-cell-depleted T cells, or PBMCs provided the cDNA or gDNA that served as material.

This clone was observed a few times. How the authors handled the data: Estimated nucleated cell counts came from reference gene primer amplification. Sequenced by immunoSEQ multiplex PCR; TCRdb stores in-frame clones only, minus some. That table gives V, J and clone size, and the DNA gave D and trimming. The sample carries 120,000 to 150,000 clones, roughly four fifths recorded once. The germline V gene has CDR1 SEHNR and CDR2 FQNEAQ (reference sequence). This CDR3 has 14 residues. After removal of 6 bases from V and 9 bases from J, the junction contained 6 bases not matched to a gene. The V and J genes are TRBV7-9 and TRBJ1-6; 9 nucleotides align to TRBD1. Input material: peripheral blood. This TCR derives from a human donor with acute or convalescent COVID-19. The donor label of this sample is uncertain. CDR3 DNA: TGTGCCAGCAGGCTGACAGGGGGGACTTCACCCCTCCACTTT. Amino acid sequence: CASRLTGGTSPLHF.